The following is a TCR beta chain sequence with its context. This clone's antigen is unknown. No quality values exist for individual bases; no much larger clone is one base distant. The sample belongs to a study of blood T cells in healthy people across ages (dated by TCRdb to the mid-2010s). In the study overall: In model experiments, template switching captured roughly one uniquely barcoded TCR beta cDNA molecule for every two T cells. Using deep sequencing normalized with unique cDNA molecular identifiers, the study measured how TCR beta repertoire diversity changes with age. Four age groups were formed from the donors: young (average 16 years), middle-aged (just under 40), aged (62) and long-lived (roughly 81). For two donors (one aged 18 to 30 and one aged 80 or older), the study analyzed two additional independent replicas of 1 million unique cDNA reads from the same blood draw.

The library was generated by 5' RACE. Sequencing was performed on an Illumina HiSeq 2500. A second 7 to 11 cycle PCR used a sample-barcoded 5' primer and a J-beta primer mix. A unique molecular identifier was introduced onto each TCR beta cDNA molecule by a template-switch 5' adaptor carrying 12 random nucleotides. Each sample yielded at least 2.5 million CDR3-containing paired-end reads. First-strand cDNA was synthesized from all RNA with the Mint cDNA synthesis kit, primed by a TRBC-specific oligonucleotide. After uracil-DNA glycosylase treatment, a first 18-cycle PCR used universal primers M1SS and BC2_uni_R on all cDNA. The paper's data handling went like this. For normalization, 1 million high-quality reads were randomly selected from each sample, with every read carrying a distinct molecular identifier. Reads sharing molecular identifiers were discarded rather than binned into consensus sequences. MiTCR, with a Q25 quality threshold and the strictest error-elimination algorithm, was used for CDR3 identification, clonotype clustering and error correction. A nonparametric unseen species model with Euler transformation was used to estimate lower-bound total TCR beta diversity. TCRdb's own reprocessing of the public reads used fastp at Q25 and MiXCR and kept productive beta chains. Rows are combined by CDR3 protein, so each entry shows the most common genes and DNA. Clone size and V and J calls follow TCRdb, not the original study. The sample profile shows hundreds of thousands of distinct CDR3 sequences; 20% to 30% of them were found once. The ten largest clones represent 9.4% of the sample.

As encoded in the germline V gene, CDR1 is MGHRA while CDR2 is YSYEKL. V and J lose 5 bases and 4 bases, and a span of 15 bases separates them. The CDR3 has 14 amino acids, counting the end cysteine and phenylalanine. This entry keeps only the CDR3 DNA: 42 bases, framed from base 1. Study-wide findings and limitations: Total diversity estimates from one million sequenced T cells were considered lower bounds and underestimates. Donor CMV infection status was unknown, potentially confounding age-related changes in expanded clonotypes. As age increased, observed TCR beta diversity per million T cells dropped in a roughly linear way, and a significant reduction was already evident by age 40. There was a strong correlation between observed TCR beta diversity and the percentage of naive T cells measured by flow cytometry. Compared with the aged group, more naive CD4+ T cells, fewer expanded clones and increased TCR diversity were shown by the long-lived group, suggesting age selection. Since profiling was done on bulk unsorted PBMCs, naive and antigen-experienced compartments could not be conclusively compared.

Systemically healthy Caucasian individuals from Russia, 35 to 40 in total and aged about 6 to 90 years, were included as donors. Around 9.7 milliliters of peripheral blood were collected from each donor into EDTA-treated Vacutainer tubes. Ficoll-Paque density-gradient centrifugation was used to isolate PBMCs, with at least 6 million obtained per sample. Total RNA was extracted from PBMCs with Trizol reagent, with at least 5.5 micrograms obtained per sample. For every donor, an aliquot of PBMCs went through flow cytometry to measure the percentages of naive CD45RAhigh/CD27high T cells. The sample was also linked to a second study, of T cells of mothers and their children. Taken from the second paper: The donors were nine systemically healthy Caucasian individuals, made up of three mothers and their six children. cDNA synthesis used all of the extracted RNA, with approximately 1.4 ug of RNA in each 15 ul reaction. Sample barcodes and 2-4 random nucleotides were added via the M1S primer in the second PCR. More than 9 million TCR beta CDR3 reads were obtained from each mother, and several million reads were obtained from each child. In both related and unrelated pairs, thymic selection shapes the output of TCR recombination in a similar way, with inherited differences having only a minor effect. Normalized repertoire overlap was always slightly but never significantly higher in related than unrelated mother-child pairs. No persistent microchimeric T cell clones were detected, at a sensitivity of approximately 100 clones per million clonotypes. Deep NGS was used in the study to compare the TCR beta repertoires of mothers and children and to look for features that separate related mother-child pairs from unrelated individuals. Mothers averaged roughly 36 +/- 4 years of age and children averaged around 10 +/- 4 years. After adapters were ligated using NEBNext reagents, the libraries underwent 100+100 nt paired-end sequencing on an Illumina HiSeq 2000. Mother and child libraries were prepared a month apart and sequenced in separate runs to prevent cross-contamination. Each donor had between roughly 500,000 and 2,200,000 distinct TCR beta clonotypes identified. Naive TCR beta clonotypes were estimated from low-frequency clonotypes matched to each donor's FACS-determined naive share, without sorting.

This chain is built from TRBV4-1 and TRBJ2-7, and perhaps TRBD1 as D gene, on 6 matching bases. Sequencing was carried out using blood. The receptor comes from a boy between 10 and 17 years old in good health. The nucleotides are TGCGCCAGCAGCGTCCCCGGGACAAGTTACGAGCAGTACTTC. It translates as CASSVPGTSYEQYF.